This T cell receptor beta chain was recovered during a study of shared clonotypes between healthy human individuals (dated by TCRdb to about 2020). About the study as a whole: The cohort comprised two women and a few men aged 18 to 49 years. To increase sequencing depth and limit assay-specific biases, different laboratories used diverse techniques to prepare libraries and sequence TCR repertoires. Each donor's leukapheresis produced roughly between roughly 0.85 and 9.5 billion PBMCs. To estimate repertoire size and how much clonotypes are shared between individuals, the study performed deep sequencing of blood TCR repertoires from roughly five healthy adults. For each donor, CD4 naive and CD4 memory were each given three plates, CD8 naive was given two plates, and CD8 memory was given one plate. Points the paper makes about the study in general: Based on pairwise subsampling, the degree of clonotype sharing among donors was expected to be affected by sequencing depth. Compared with non-shared clonotypes, the clonotypes found in all four sorted-subset donors had higher generation probabilities. Naive subsets generally had larger estimated clonotype richness than memory subsets. Sharing across a few donors was observed for 5% to 6.5% of naive CD4, 3% to 3.5% of naive CD8, about 2.3% of memory CD4, and about 0.4% of memory CD8 clonotypes. Rarefaction of sorted-subset datasets indicated incomplete sequencing despite the large sequencing depth. The small number of donors limited the genetic and exposure-history diversity represented. Sampling was limited to blood, and TCR repertoires in tissue likely differ from TCR repertoires in blood.

Via the germline V gene, CDR1 is MNHNS and CDR2 SASEGT. The cysteine opens and the phenylalanine closes a CDR3 of 16 amino acids. This entry keeps only the CDR3 DNA: 48 bases, framed from base 1. Here V drops 1 base and J drops 3 bases, and the junction holds 8 bases not matched to any gene. The donors were healthy, HIV-negative adults who had no recently reported acute infections or vaccinations. Only Caucasian adults living in Nashville, Tennessee, USA were represented among the donors. CD8 memory samples consisted of magnetically selected CD45RO+ cells combined with CCR7-negative CD45RA+ effector memory (TemRA) cells. Blood was collected by leukapheresis, and PBMCs were isolated by Ficoll-Histopaque density gradient centrifugation and then cryopreserved in liquid nitrogen vapor phase. Analytical flow cytometry was used to check the purity and quantity of every magnetically sorted T cell population. From each sorted fraction, genomic DNA was isolated and quantified by UV absorbance on a Nanodrop 2000c.

TCR CDR3 regions were amplified from genomic DNA by multiplex PCR using the deep immunoSEQ assay. For each cell subset, the extracted genomic DNA was distributed evenly across all wells of several immunoSEQ 96-well plates, and each plate served as one replicate. For sorted subsets, around 200 ng genomic DNA, equal to 30,000 to 35,000 T cell genomes, was loaded into each replicate PCR. The purified libraries were quantified using a Qubit 3.0 fluorometer, sized with a Bioanalyzer 2100, and then quantified again using the KAPA Library Quantification kit. Each immunoSEQ 96-well plate was sequenced on its own single-read 150-cycle Illumina NextSeq 550 flow cell. In the paper's pipeline: The immunoSEQ output contained only junctional sequences without quality scores, so filtering could not match that applied to full-length reads. To assign V/J genes and CDR3, sequences were annotated using PyIR, a Python wrapper for IgBLAST v1.9, with IMGT germline references. Any read was removed if the V/J assignment was weak (E-value above 1e-6), the CDR3 was missing, or the read contained stop codons, out-of-frame junctions, or ambiguous translated residues. V3J clonotypes were defined as sequences sharing the same inferred V gene, J gene, and CDR3 amino acid sequence. The percentage overlap between two repertoires was calculated by dividing the number of shared unique clonotypes by the size of the smaller repertoire. Repertoire richness was assessed with RTK rarefaction, the Chao1 estimator, and Recon v2.1 estimates of unobserved clonotypes. For all TCRbeta clonotypes obtained by the gDNA method from a few donors, generation probabilities were computed with OLGA. In TCRdb, the immuneACCESS table is reduced to in-frame sequences with V and J assigned. These tables do not hold every clone; where another copy was compared, an unresolved V gene accounts for under half, and the others remain unexplained. V and J calls and clone size are given by that table; D and trimming were obtained from the DNA. The sample has roughly 110,000 clones on record, under 70% of them singletons. Under 30% of the sample is taken by the ten largest.

Comment on this clone: Its antigen is not yet known. Per-nucleotide qualities are absent, and no much larger clonotype sits a single base away.

The source is a woman aged 30 to 39 in good health. Sequenced sample: memory CD8+ T cells sorted from blood. In light of the paper, this sample's cell subset or site label describes: CD45RO+ cells pooled with CCR7-negative TemRA cells. The rearrangement joined TRBV6-1 to TRBJ1-2, and 7 junctional nucleotides match TRBD1. The bases are TGTGCCAGCAGTGAAGGAAATCTGGGGACAGACTATGGCTACACCTTC. It specifies CASSEGNLGTDYGYTF.